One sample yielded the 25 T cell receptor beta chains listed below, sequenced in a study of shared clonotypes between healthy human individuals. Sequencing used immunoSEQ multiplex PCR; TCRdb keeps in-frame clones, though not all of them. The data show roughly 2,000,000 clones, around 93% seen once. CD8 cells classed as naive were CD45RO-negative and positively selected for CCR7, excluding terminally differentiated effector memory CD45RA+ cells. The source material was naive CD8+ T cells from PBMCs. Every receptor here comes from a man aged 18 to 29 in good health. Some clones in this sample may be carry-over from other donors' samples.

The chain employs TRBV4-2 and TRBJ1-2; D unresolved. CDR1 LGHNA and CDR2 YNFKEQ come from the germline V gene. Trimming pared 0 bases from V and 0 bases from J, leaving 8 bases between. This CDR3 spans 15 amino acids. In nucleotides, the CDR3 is TGTGCCAGCAGCCAAGAAGGTTGGCCTAACTATGGCTACACCTTC. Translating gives CASSQEGWPNYGYTF.

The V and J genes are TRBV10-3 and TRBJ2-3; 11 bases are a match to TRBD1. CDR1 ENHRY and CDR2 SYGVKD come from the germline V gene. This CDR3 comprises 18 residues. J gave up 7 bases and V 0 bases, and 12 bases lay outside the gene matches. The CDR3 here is CAISESSPRDRGLNTQYF. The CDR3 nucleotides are TGTGCCATCAGTGAGTCGAGCCCCCGGGACAGGGGGTTAAATACGCAGTATTTT.

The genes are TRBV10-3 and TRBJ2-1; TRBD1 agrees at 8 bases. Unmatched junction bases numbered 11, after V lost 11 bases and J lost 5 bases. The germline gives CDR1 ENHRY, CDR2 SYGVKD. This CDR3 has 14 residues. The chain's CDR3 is CAHQGLQGDNEQFF. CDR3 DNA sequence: TGTGCCCATCAGGGTCTACAGGGGGACAATGAGCAGTTCTTC.

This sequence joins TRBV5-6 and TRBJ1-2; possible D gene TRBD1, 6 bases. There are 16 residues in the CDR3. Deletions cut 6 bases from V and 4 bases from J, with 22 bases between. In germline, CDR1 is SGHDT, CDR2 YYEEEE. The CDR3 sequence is CASTSSAPGEGYGYTF. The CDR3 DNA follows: TGTGCCAGCACCTCATCAGCCCCAGGGGAGGGCTATGGCTACACCTTC.

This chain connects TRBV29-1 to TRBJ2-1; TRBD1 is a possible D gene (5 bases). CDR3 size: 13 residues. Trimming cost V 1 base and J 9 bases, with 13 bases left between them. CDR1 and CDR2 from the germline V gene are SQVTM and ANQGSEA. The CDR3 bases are TGCAGCGTTGAAGGTGGTCAGGGTTTTGAGCAGTTCTTC. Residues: CSVEGGQGFEQFF.

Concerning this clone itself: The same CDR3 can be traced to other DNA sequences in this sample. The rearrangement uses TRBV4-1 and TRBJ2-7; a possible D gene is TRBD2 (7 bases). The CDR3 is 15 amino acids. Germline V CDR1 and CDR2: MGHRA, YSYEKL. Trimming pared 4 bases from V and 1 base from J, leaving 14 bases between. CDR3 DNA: TGCGCCAGCAGCCTAGGCGGGGGCCTATCCTACGAGCAGTACTTC. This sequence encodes CASSLGGGLSYEQYF.

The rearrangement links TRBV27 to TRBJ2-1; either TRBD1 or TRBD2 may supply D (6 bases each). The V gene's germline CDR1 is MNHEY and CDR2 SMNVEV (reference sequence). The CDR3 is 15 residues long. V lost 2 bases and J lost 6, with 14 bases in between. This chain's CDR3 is CASSLLLQGLNEQFF. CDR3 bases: TGTGCCAGCAGTTTACTTTTACAGGGACTCAATGAGCAGTTCTTC.

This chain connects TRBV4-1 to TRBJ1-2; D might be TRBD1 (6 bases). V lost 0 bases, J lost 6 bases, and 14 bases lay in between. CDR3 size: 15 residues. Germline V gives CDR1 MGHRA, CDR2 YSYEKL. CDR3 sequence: CASSQDGGPFNGYTF. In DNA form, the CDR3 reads TGCGCCAGCAGCCAAGATGGGGGGCCCTTTAATGGCTACACCTTC.

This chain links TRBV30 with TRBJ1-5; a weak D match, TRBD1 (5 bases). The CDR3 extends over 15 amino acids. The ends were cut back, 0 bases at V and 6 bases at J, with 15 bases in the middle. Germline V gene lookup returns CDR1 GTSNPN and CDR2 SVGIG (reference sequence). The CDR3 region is CAWSVRGRAGQPQHF. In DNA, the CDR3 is TGTGCCTGGAGTGTACGGGGCAGGGCGGGTCAGCCCCAGCATTTT.

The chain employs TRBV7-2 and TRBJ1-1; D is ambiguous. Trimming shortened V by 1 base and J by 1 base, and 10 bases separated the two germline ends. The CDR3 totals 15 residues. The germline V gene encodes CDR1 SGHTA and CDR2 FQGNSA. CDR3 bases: TGTGCCAGCAGCTTAGTGGGCGGACCGAACACTGAAGCTTTCTTT. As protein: CASSLVGGPNTEAFF.

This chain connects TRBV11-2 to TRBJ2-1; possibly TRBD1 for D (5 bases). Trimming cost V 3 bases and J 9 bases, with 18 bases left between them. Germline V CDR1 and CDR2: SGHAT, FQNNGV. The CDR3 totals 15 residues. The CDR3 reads CASSFRGPGPTEQFF. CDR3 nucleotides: TGTGCCAGCAGCTTTAGGGGTCCCGGTCCTACTGAGCAGTTCTTC.

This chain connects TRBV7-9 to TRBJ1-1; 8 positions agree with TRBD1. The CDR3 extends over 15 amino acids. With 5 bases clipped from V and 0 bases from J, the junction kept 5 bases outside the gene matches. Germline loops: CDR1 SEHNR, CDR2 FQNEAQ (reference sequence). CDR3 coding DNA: TGTGCCAGCAGCACTCGACAGGGGATGAACACTGAAGCTTTCTTT. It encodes CASSTRQGMNTEAFF.

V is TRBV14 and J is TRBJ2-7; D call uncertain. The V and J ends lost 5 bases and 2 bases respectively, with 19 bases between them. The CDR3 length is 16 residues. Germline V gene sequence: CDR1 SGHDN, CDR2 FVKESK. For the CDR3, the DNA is TGTGCCAGCAGCACACGCCCTACGTGGGCCCCCTACGAGCAGTACTTC. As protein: CASSTRPTWAPYEQYF.

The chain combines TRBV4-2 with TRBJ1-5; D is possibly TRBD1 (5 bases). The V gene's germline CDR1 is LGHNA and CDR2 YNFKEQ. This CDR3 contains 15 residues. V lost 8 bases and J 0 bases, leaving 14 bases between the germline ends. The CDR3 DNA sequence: TGTGCCAGCTCCGGGACGGAGTATAGCAATCAGCCCCAGCATTTT. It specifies CASSGTEYSNQPQHF.

The CDR3 nucleotides read TGTGCCACCAGCAGAGATTGGCGGCAGGGCATCACCGGGGAGCTGTTTTTT. As protein: CATSRDWRQGITGELFF. The chain links TRBV15 to TRBJ2-2; D might be TRBD1 (5 bases). Germline CDR1 reads LNHNV; CDR2 reads YYDKDF (reference sequence). CDR3 length: 17 residues. With 0 bases removed from V and 4 bases from J, the gap between germline ends came to 15 bases.

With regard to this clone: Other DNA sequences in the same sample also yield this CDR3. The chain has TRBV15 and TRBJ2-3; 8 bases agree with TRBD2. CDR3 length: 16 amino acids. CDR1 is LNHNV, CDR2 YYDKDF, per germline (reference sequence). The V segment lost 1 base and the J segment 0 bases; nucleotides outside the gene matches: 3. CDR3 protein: CATSRGLAGSTDTQYF. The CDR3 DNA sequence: TGTGCCACCAGCAGAGGCTTAGCGGGAAGCACAGATACGCAGTATTTT.

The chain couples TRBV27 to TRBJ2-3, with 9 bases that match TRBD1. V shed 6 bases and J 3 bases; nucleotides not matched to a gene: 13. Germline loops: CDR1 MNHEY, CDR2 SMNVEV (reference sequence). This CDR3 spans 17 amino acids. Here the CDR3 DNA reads TGTGCCAGCAGATCTGATTCGGGGACAGGGAAGACAGATACGCAGTATTTT. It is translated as CASRSDSGTGKTDTQYF.

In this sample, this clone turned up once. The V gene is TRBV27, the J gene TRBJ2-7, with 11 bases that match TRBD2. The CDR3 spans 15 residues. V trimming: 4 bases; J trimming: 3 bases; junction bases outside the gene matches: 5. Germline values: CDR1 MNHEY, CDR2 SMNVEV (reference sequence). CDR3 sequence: CASSSLAGGGYEQYF. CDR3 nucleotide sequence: TGTGCCAGCAGTTCCCTAGCGGGAGGCGGCTACGAGCAGTACTTC.

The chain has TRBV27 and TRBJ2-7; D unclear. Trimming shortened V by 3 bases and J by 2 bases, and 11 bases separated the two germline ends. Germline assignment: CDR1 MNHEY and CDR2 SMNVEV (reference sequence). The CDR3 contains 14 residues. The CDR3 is CASSFRPLTYEQYF. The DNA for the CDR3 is TGTGCCAGCAGTTTTCGGCCGCTTACCTACGAGCAGTACTTC.

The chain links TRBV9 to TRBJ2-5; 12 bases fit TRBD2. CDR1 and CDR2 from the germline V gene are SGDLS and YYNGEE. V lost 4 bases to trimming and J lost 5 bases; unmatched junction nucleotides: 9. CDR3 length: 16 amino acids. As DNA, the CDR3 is TGTGCCAGCAGCCCCGAACTAGCGGGAGGTCGGGAGACCCAGTACTTC. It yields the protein CASSPELAGGRETQYF.

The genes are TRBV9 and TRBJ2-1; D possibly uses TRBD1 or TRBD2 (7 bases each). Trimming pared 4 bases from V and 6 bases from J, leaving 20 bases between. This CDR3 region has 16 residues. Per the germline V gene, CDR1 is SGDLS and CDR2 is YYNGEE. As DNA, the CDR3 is TGTGCCAGCAGCCCCCCAAGCGGGACAGCCAGCAATGAGCAGTTCTTC. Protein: CASSPPSGTASNEQFF.

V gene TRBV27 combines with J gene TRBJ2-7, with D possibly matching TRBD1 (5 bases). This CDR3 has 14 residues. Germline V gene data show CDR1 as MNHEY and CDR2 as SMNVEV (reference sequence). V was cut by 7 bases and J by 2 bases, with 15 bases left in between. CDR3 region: CASNKQDSPYEQYF. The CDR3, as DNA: TGTGCCAGCAATAAACAGGATTCTCCCTACGAGCAGTACTTC.

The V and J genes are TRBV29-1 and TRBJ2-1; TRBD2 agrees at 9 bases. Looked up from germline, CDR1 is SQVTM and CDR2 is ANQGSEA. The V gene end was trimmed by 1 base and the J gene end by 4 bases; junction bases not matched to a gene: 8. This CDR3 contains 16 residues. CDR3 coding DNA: TGCAGCGTTGAAGGCGGGCTAGCGGGGATTTACAATGAGCAGTTCTTC. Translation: CSVEGGLAGIYNEQFF.

CDR3 protein: CASSPLPPSGRLDEQFF. The DNA for the CDR3 is TGTGCCAGTAGTCCCCTACCCCCTAGCGGGAGATTGGATGAGCAGTTCTTC. The genes are TRBV19 and TRBJ2-1; 10 bases align to TRBD2. V was pared by 5 bases and J by 8 bases, with 15 bases of the junction left unmatched. Looked up from germline, CDR1 is LNHDA and CDR2 is SQIVND (reference sequence). This CDR3 contains 17 residues. Filled out from reference TRBV19 and TRBJ2-1, the complete variable domain reads DGGITQSPKYLFRKEGQNVTLSCEQNLNHDAMYWYRQDPGQGLRLIYYSQIVNDFQKGDIAEGYSVSREKKESFPLTVTSAQKNPTAFYLCASSPLPPSGRLDEQFFGPGTRLTVL.

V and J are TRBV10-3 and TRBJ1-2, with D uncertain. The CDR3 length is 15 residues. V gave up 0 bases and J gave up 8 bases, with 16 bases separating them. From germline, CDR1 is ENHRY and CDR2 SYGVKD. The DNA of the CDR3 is TGTGCCATCAGTGAGTCGAAGGCAGGCGAGCAAGGCTACACCTTC. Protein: CAISESKAGEQGYTF.